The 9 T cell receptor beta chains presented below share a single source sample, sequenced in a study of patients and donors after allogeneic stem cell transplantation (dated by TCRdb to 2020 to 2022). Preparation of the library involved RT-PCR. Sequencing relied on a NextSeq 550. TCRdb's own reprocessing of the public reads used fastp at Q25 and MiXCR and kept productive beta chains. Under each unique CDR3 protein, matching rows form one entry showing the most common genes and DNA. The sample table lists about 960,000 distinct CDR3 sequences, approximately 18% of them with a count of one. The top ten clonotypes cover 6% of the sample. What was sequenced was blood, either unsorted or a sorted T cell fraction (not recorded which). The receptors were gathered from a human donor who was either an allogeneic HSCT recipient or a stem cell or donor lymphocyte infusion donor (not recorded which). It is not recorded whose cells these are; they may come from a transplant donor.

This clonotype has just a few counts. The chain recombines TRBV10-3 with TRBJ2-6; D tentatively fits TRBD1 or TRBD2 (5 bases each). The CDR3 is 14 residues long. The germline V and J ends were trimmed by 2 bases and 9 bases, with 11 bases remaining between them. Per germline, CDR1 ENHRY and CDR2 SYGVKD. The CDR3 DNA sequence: TGTGCCATCAGTGAGGAGAGGGGCGGCAACGTCCTGACTTTC. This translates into CAISEERGGNVLTF.

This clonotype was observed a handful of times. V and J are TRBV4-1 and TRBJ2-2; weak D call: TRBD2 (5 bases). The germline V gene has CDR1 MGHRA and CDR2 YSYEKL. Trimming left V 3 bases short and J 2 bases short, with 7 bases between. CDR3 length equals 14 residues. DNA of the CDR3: TGCGCCAGCAGCCATCCTAGCAACACCGGGGAGCTGTTTTTT. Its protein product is CASSHPSNTGELFF.

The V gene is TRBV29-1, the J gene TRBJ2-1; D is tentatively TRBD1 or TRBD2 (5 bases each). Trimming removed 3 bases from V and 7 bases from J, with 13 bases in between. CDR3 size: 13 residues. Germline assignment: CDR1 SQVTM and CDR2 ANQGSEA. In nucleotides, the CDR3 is TGCAGCGTTGAGGGGGAATTGGGGAATGAGCAGTTCTTC. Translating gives CSVEGELGNEQFF.

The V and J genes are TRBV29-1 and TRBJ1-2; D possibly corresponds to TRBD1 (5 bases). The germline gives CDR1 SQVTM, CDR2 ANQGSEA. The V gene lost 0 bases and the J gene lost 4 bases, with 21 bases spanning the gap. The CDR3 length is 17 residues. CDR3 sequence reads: CSVEDHFCWGITYGYTF. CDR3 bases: TGCAGCGTTGAAGATCATTTCTGTTGGGGGATAACCTATGGCTACACCTTC.

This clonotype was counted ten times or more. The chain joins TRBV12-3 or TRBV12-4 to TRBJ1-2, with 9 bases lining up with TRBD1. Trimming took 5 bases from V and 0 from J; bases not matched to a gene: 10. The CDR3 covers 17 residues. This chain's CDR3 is CASSPPGQGVTNYGYTF. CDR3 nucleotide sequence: TGTGCCAGCAGTCCACCGGGACAGGGCGTGACTAACTATGGCTACACCTTC.

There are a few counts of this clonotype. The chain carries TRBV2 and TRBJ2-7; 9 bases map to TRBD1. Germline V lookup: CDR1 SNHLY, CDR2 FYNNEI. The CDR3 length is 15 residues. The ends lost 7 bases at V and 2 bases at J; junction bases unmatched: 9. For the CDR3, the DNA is TGTGCCAGCAAGGTGGGGGACAGGGTAACCTACGAGCAGTACTTC. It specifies CASKVGDRVTYEQYF.

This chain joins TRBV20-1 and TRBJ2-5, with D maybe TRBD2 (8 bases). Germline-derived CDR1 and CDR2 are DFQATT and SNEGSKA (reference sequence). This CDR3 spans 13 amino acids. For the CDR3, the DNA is TGCTCCCGGGGGGGGACAGTCCAAGAGACCCAGTACTTC. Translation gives CSRGGTVQETQYF.

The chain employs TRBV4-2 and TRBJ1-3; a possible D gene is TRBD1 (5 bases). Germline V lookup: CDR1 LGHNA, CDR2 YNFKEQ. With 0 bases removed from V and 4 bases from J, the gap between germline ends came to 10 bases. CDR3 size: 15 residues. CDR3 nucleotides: TGTGCCAGCAGCCAAGACAGGGTCGCGGGAAACACCATATATTTT. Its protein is CASSQDRVAGNTIYF.

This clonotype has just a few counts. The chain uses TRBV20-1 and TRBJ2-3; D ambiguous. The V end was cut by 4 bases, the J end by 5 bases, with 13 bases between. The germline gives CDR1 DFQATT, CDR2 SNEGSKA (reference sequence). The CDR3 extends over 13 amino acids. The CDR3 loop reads CSAITMVGDTQYF. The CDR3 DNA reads TGCAGTGCTATCACTATGGTGGGAGATACGCAGTATTTT.